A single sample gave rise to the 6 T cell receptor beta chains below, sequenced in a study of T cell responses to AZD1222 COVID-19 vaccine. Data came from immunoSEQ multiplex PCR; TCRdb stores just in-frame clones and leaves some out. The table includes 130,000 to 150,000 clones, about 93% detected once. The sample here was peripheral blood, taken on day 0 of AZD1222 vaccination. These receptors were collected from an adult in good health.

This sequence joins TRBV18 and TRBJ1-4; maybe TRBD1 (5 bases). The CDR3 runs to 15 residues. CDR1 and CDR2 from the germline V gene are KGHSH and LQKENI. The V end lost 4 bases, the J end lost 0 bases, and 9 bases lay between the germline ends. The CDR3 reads CASSLDTSTNEKLFF. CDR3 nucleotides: TGTGCCAGCTCACTGGACACCTCAACTAATGAAAAACTGTTTTTT.

The CDR3 spells CASSLKGGSKNIQYF. The CDR3 nucleotides are TGTGCCAGCAGCTTAAAAGGGGGCTCCAAAAACATTCAGTACTTC. The chain couples TRBV7-9 to TRBJ2-4, with TRBD1 identical over 7 bases. CDR1 SEHNR and CDR2 FQNEAQ come from the germline V gene (reference sequence). V lost 2 bases and J lost 2; bases outside the gene matches: 3. The CDR3 extends over 15 amino acids.

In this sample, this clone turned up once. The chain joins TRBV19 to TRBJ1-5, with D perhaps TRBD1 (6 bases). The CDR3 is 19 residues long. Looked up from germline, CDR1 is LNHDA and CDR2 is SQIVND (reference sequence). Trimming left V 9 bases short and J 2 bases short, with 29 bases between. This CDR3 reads CASRLRGSGTYSGNQPQHF. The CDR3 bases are TGTGCCAGCAGGCTCAGGGGCAGTGGGACTTATAGCGGCAATCAGCCCCAGCATTTT.

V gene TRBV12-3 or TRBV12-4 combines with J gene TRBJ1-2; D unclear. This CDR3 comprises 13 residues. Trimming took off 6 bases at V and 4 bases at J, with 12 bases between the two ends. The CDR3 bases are TGTGCCAGCAGCATTGACATCATCTATGGCTACACCTTC. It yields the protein CASSIDIIYGYTF.

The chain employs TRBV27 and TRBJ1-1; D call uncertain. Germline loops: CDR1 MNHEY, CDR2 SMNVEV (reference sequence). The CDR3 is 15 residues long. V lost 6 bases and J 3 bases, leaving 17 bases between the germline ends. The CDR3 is CASSSVFLGDTEAFF. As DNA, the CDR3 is TGTGCCAGCAGCTCTGTCTTCTTGGGTGACACTGAAGCTTTCTTT.

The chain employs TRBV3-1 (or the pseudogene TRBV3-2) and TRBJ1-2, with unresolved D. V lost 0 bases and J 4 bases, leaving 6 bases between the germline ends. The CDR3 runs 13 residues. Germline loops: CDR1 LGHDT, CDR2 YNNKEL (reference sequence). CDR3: CASSQEDLYGYTF. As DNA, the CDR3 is TGTGCCAGCAGCCAAGAGGATCTCTATGGCTACACCTTC.